The 5 T cell receptor beta chains below come from one sample, sequenced in a study of T-cell memory formation after mild COVID-19. TCRdb recomputed calls from the 5' RACE reads with MiXCR, one row per CDR3 protein. The repertoire includes around 29,000 distinct CDR3 sequences, 12% of them detected once, and nearly 15% sits in the top ten. The specimen sequenced was PBMCs or a T cell subset sorted from them (not recorded which). The receptors were sampled from an adult woman who had mild COVID-19 (a few samples of this study predate the infection). Cell type and time point are not known.

In this sample, this clonotype turned up many times. This sequence joins TRBV6-1 and TRBJ2-5; TRBD2 might be the D (5 bases). CDR3 size: 14 residues. The germline V gene encodes CDR1 MNHNS and CDR2 SASEGT. The ends were cut back, 4 bases at V and 2 bases at J, with 11 bases in the middle. The CDR3 loop is CASSASTGQETQYF. The CDR3, as DNA: TGTGCCAGCAGTGCCTCGACGGGACAAGAGACCCAGTACTTC.

The table lists this clonotype with many counts. The rearrangement links TRBV20-1 to TRBJ1-2; D is unclear. This CDR3 region has 14 residues. Trimming took off 1 base at V and 3 bases at J, with 12 bases between the two ends. Germline V CDR1 and CDR2: DFQATT, SNEGSKA (reference sequence). CDR3 sequence: CSARAYNSDYGYTF. CDR3 in DNA: TGCAGTGCTAGAGCGTATAACAGTGACTATGGCTACACCTTC.

The table lists this clonotype with a count of one. This rearrangement joins TRBV6-5 to TRBJ2-7; D may correspond to TRBD1 or TRBD2 (6 bases each). Deletions cut 0 bases from V and 2 bases from J, with 14 bases between. Germline lookup yields CDR1 MNHEY and CDR2 SVGAGI. The CDR3 extends over 16 amino acids. For the CDR3, the DNA is TGTGCCAGCAGTTACTCGGAGCTAGGGGGGACCTACGAGCAGTACTTC. This gives the protein CASSYSELGGTYEQYF.

V gene TRBV3-1 combines with J gene TRBJ2-1; TRBD2 matches at 11 bases. Per germline, CDR1 LGHDT and CDR2 YNNKEL (reference sequence). The CDR3 is 17 amino acids. V lost 0 bases, J lost 11 bases, and 12 bases stayed unmatched. The chain's CDR3 is CASSQDWAVAGGPQQFF. DNA of the CDR3: TGTGCCAGCAGCCAAGATTGGGCGGTAGCGGGAGGGCCTCAGCAGTTCTTC.

This clonotype showed up many times. The V and J genes are TRBV5-5 and TRBJ1-5; D possibly corresponds to TRBD1 (5 bases). This CDR3 spans 14 amino acids. Germline V gives CDR1 SGHKS, CDR2 YYEKEE (reference sequence). V shed 3 bases and J shed 4 bases, with 11 bases lying between them. CDR3 sequence: CASSYRDGNQPQHF. The CDR3 DNA reads as TGTGCCAGCAGCTACCGGGACGGAAATCAGCCCCAGCATTTT.